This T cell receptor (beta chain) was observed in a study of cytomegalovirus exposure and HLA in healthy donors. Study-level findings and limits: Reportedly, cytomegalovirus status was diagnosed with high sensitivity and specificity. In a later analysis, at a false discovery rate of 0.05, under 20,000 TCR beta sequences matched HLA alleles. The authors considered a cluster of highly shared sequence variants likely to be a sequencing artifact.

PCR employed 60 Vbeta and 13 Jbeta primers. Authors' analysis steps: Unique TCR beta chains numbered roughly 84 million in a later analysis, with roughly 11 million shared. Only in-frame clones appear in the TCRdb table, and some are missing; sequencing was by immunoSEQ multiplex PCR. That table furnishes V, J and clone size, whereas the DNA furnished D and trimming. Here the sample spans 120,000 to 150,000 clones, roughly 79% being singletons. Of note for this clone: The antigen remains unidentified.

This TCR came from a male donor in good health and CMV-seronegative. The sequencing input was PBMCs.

In DNA, the CDR3 is TGCGCCAGCAGCCAAGGAGCAGGGGATTATTCACCCCTCCACTTT. It encodes CASSQGAGDYSPLHF. The chain carries TRBV4-1 and TRBJ1-6, with D tentatively TRBD1 (6 bases). Trimming removed 1 base at V and 8 bases at J, with 12 bases between. The CDR3 spans 15 residues. CDR1 and CDR2 from the germline V gene are MGHRA and YSYEKL.